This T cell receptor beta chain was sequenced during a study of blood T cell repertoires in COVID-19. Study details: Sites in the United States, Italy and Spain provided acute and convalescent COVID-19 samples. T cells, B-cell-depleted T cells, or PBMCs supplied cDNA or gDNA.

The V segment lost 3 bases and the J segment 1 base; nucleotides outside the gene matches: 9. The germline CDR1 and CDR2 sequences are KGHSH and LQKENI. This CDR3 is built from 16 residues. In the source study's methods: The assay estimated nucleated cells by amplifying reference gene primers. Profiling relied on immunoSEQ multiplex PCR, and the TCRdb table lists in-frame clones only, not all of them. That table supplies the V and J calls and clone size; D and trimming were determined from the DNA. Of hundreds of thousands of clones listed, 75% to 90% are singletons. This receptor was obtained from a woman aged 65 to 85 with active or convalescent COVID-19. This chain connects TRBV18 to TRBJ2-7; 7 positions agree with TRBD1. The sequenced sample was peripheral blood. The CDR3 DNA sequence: TGTGCCAGCTCACCCCCGGGACAGCCATCATCCTACGAGCAGTACTTC. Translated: CASSPPGQPSSYEQYF.